This T cell receptor (beta chain) comes out of a study of shared clonotypes between healthy human individuals. Trimming left V 5 bases short and J 1 base short, with 14 bases between. This CDR3 has 15 residues. Germline V CDR1 and CDR2: MDHEN, SYDVKM. Profiled with immunoSEQ multiplex PCR; TCRdb holds only in-frame clones, not every one. The top ten clones hold around 2% of a sample with about 680,000 clones, about 78% of them seen once. The chain recombines TRBV28 with TRBJ2-5; tentative D call: TRBD2 (5 bases). Sequencing was performed on memory CD4+ T cells sorted from blood. Subset indicated: CD45RA-negative fraction. The TCR was taken from a woman aged 25 to 45 in good health. As DNA, the CDR3 is TGTGCCAGCAGTCCCATGGCGGGCTCCCAAGAGACCCAGTACTTC. Translation: CASSPMAGSQETQYF.